This TCR beta chain comes out of a study of blood T cell repertoires in COVID-19. Per the original data handling: Scientists estimated how many nucleated cells there were by amplifying reference gene primers. Sequencing was performed with immunoSEQ multiplex PCR; in TCRdb, only in-frame clones are kept and a portion is missing. Clone size and V and J calls were adopted from that table, with D and trimming inferred from the DNA. Among about 400,000 clones listed, around 89% were seen once. V was clipped by 7 bases and J by 2 bases, with 14 bases between them. CDR3 length: 14 residues. The germline gives CDR1 LNHDA, CDR2 SQIVND (reference sequence).

Sequenced: PBMCs or T cells enriched from blood (not recorded which). This clonotype was sampled from a woman aged 30 to 39 with acute COVID-19. The chain is built from TRBV19 and TRBJ1-1; possibly TRBD1 for D (5 bases). The DNA of the CDR3 is TGTGCCAGTACGCAGGGCAGCTATAACACTGAAGCTTTCTTT. Its protein product is CASTQGSYNTEAFF.